Listed here are 11 T cell receptor beta chains from one sample, sequenced in a study of OX40 agonist ivuxolimab in advanced cancers. Assay used: immunoSEQ multiplex PCR; TCRdb lists only in-frame clones, some missing. The sample comprises fewer than 85,000 clones, around 92% of which are singletons, and 0.45% to 0.65% rests with the top ten. Sequenced here: CD4+ or CD8+ T cells sorted from blood, sampled in a trial of the OX40 agonist ivuxolimab. These receptors were taken from an adult with an advanced solid tumor such as melanoma, head and neck, liver or kidney cancer.

This clone was seen only once. The DNA is left out, because the CDR3 cannot be placed on it with certainty; the CDR3 is given as TCRdb lists it. The genes are TRBV30 and TRBJ1-4; the table gives TRBD1 as D, unverified against the DNA. From its first to its last residue, the CDR3 has 20 amino acids. The germline V gene encodes CDR1 GTSNPN and CDR2 SVGIG (reference sequence). The CDR3 sequence is CAWSVPVWQGARITNEKLFF.

J is TRBJ2-3 and V is TRBV11-3; the D is unclear. The germline V gene encodes CDR1 SGHNT and CDR2 YENEEA. The CDR3 loop spans 15 amino acids. Trimming pared 3 bases from V and 6 bases from J, leaving 16 bases between. The CDR3 is CASSFVVTNLDTQYF. The DNA for the CDR3 is TGTGCCAGCAGCTTTGTGGTAACGAATCTTGATACGCAGTATTTT. Full variable domain (remainder filled in from reference TRBV11-3 and TRBJ2-3): EAGVVQSPRYKIIEKKQPVAFWCNPISGHNTLYWYLQNLGQGPELLIRYENEEAVDDSQLPKDRFSAERLKGVDSTLKIQPAELGDSAVYLCASSFVVTNLDTQYFGPGTRLTVL.

The CDR3 spells CASSRGTGDNQPQHF. The CDR3 coding sequence is TGTGCCAGCAGCCGGGGGACCGGGGACAATCAGCCCCAGCATTTT. The chain carries TRBV7-2 and TRBJ1-5; tentatively, D is TRBD1 (5 bases). V dropped 5 bases and J dropped 3 bases, with 14 bases sitting between them. CDR3 length: 15 residues. Germline V gene sequence: CDR1 SGHTA, CDR2 FQGNSA. The full variable domain, completed using reference TRBV7-2 and TRBJ1-5, is GAGVSQSPSNKVTEKGKDVELRCDPISGHTALYWYRQSLGQGLEFLIYFQGNSAPDKSGLPSDRFSAERTGGSVSTLTIQRTQQEDSAVYLCASSRGTGDNQPQHFGDGTRLSIL.

The chain employs TRBV9 and TRBJ2-5, with TRBD2 matching over 7 bases. Germline V lookup: CDR1 SGDLS, CDR2 YYNGEE. V dropped 3 bases and J dropped 5; count of bases not matched to a gene: 7. CDR3 size: 14 residues. As DNA, the CDR3 is TGTGCCAGCAGCGCCCGAAGGGAGGGGGAGACCCAGTACTTC. The encoded protein is CASSARREGETQYF.

V usage is TRBV7-8 and J usage is TRBJ1-1; 10 nucleotides match TRBD1. J gave up 2 bases and V 5 bases, and 11 bases lay outside the gene matches. CDR1 is SGHVS, CDR2 FQNEAQ, per germline. The CDR3 length is 17 residues. Here the CDR3 reads CASSPRTGGFRNTEAFF. The CDR3 region has the DNA TGTGCCAGCAGCCCCCGGACAGGGGGTTTTCGCAACACTGAAGCTTTCTTT.

V gene TRBV18 combines with J gene TRBJ2-2; the D gene is possibly TRBD2 (6 bases). The CDR3 is made up of 17 amino acids. The V end was cut by 3 bases, the J end by 4 bases, with 18 bases between. Germline loops: CDR1 KGHSH, CDR2 LQKENI. This chain's CDR3 is CASSPRERVPGTGELFF. CDR3 nucleotides: TGTGCCAGCTCACCGCGGGAAAGGGTCCCGGGCACCGGGGAGCTGTTTTTT.

This clone was seen just once. This rearrangement joins TRBV5-1 to TRBJ2-3; the D is unclear. Trimming pared 4 bases from V and 2 bases from J, leaving 14 bases between. Germline V CDR1 and CDR2: SGHRS, YFSETQ. The CDR3 consists of 15 residues. CDR3 protein: CASSPVGKATDTQYF. The CDR3 bases are TGCGCCAGCAGCCCCGTTGGAAAGGCCACAGATACGCAGTATTTT.

The chain recombines TRBV9 with TRBJ2-3, with no clear D. Germline lookup yields CDR1 SGDLS and CDR2 YYNGEE. V lost 0 bases and J 0 bases, leaving 5 bases between the germline ends. The CDR3 sequence is 14 residues long. CDR3 nucleotide sequence: TGTGCCAGCAGCGTAGGTCCTAGCACAGATACGCAGTATTTT. It encodes CASSVGPSTDTQYF.

This clone appeared a single time. J is TRBJ2-7 and V is TRBV6-5; maybe TRBD2 (6 bases). V lost 6 bases and J lost 2, with 17 bases in between. The CDR3 covers 15 residues. Germline-derived CDR1 and CDR2 are MNHEY and SVGAGI. The CDR3 spells CASSSSLAVTYEQYF. Here the CDR3 DNA reads TGTGCCAGCAGCTCGTCCTTAGCGGTTACCTACGAGCAGTACTTC.

V and J are TRBV19 and TRBJ1-5, with TRBD1 matching over 9 bases. This CDR3 region has 13 residues. Germline V gives CDR1 LNHDA, CDR2 SQIVND (reference sequence). Losses at the gene ends were 7 bases for V and 4 bases for J; bases not matched to a gene: 2. The DNA of the CDR3 is TGTGCCAGTACCGGGACAGGGAATCAGCCCCAGCATTTT. It translates to CASTGTGNQPQHF.

The chain is built from TRBV5-6 and TRBJ1-2; 8 nucleotides line up with TRBD1. This CDR3 region has 16 residues. Germline CDR1 SGHDT, CDR2 YYEEEE. The junction had 7 bases not matched to a gene; V was cut back by 1 base and J by 2 bases. CDR3: CASSLTDRVSNYGYTF. The CDR3 DNA reads as TGTGCCAGCAGCTTGACGGACAGGGTATCGAACTATGGCTACACCTTC.